This TCR beta chain was identified in a study of identical twins. This CDR3 has 11 residues. Trimming cost V 8 bases and J 7 bases, with 11 bases left between them. The germline V gene has CDR1 SNHLY and CDR2 FYNNEI. Template switching added a universal primer site; cDNA carried unique molecular identifiers. One entry per CDR3 protein, called by TCRdb with MiXCR from the 5' RACE reads. The table has 500,000 to 650,000 distinct CDR3 sequences, approximately 20% seen once. This same sample was also part of a study on yellow fever vaccine responses in identical twins.

The sequenced sample consisted of CD4+ T cells sorted from blood. The V call is TRBV2, the J call TRBJ2-5, with unresolved D. The receptor comes from a woman aged 18 to 35 in good health. Here the CDR3 DNA reads TGTGCCAGCGAAGAGTGGGGGACCCAGTACTTC. Its translation: CASEEWGTQYF.